Shown below are 13 T cell receptor beta chains from a single sample sequenced in a study of blood T cell repertoires in COVID-19. Clones were read by immunoSEQ multiplex PCR, and TCRdb kept only the in-frame ones, dropping some. The data hold 220,000 or so clones, with approximately 85% observed a single time. The sequenced sample consisted of PBMCs or T cells enriched from blood (not recorded which). The source is a woman between 50 and 59 years old who had recovered from COVID-19.

The chain has TRBV19 and TRBJ1-2, with 9 nucleotides matching TRBD1. Germline values: CDR1 LNHDA, CDR2 SQIVND (reference sequence). The CDR3 has 14 residues. The V segment lost 6 bases and the J segment 6 bases; nucleotides outside the gene matches: 8. The CDR3 is CASRTGQGSDGYTF. The CDR3 coding sequence is TGTGCCAGTAGAACCGGACAGGGGTCAGATGGCTACACCTTC.

J is TRBJ2-3 and V is TRBV9; the D is unclear. Per germline, CDR1 SGDLS and CDR2 YYNGEE. CDR3 length equals 17 residues. Between the trimmed V and J ends, which lost 4 bases and 0 bases, there was a span of 18 bases. In nucleotides, the CDR3 is TGTGCCAGCAGCTCACCTTACAGTGTACGGAGCACAGATACGCAGTATTTT. This encodes CASSSPYSVRSTDTQYF.

CDR3 DNA: TGTGCCAGCAGCAAGGGACAGGCCTACGAGCAGTACTTC. The encoded protein is CASSKGQAYEQYF. The chain combines TRBV13 with TRBJ2-7; TRBD1 aligns across 8 bases. The CDR3 totals 13 residues. V shed 5 bases and J 2 bases; nucleotides not matched to a gene: 2. Germline values: CDR1 PRHDT, CDR2 FYEKMQ (reference sequence).

The chain employs TRBV28 and TRBJ2-5; maybe TRBD1 (5 bases). This CDR3 spans 18 amino acids. V was shortened by 1 base and J by 7 bases, with 25 bases between the two germline ends. Germline CDR1 MDHEN, CDR2 SYDVKM. In DNA form, the CDR3 reads TGTGCCAGCAGTTTATTAATCTTGCGGTCAGGGTCCTTGGGGACCCAGTACTTC. Encoded protein: CASSLLILRSGSLGTQYF.

V and J are TRBV4-3 and TRBJ1-2, with a possible D match to TRBD1 (5 bases). This CDR3 region has 15 residues. Germline assignment: CDR1 LGHNA and CDR2 YSLEER. Trimming removed 1 base from V and 7 bases from J, with 16 bases in between. The CDR3 nucleotides read TGCGCCAGCAGCCAAGGGAGGGACCCGAGTTTTGGCTACACCTTC. Translating it yields CASSQGRDPSFGYTF.

The V call is TRBV6-1, the J call TRBJ2-5; D might be TRBD2 (6 bases). The CDR3 extends over 14 amino acids. V was pared by 2 bases and J by 5 bases, with 12 bases between. The germline V gene encodes CDR1 MNHNS and CDR2 SASEGT. The CDR3 sequence: CASSEFNGGETQYF. DNA for the CDR3: TGTGCCAGCAGTGAATTTAACGGGGGTGAGACCCAGTACTTC.

The CDR3 nucleotides read TGTGCCAGCAAACGTCATCAGGGGGCGAACACTGAAGCTTTCTTT. Amino acid sequence: CASKRHQGANTEAFF. The gene calls are TRBV5-5 and TRBJ1-1; 8 nucleotides line up with TRBD1. After removal of 6 bases from V and 1 base from J, the junction contained 8 bases not matched to a gene. The CDR3 runs 15 residues. CDR1 and CDR2 from the germline V gene are SGHKS and YYEKEE (reference sequence). The full variable domain, with the rest looked up from reference TRBV5-5 and TRBJ1-1, is DAGVTQSPTHLIKTRGQQVTLRCSPISGHKSVSWYQQVLGQGPQFIFQYYEKEERGRGNFPDRFSARQFPNYSSELNVNALLLGDSALYLCASKRHQGANTEAFFGQGTRLTVV.

J is TRBJ2-7 and V is TRBV14; 10 bases agree with TRBD2. CDR3 size: 16 residues. V lost 4 bases to trimming and J lost 5 bases; unmatched junction nucleotides: 11. Germline CDR1 and CDR2: SGHDN and FVKESK. CDR3 loop: CASSPSGSHILNEQYF. In DNA, the CDR3 is TGTGCCAGCAGCCCTAGCGGGAGCCACATTTTAAACGAGCAGTACTTC.

The chain carries TRBV6-5 and TRBJ1-2, with 7 bases lining up with TRBD1. The junction had 6 bases not matched to a gene; V was cut back by 6 bases and J by 2 bases. In germline, CDR1 is MNHEY, CDR2 SVGAGI. The length of the CDR3 is 14 residues. CDR3 DNA: TGTGCCAGCAGGAACAGGGGACAGAACTATGGCTACACCTTC. It yields the protein CASRNRGQNYGYTF.

The chain is built from TRBV28 and TRBJ2-1; 11 bases match TRBD2. Germline loops: CDR1 MDHEN, CDR2 SYDVKM. V lost 7 bases to trimming and J lost 0 bases; unmatched junction nucleotides: 5. The CDR3 is 16 residues long. Written as DNA, the CDR3 is TGTGCCAGCACAATAGCGGGAGGGAACTCCTACAATGAGCAGTTCTTC. Translated: CASTIAGGNSYNEQFF. The complete variable domain, with remaining parts taken from reference TRBV28 and TRBJ2-1, reads DVKVTQSSRYLVKRTGEKVFLECVQDMDHENMFWYRQDPGLGLRLIYFSYDVKMKEKGDIPEGYSVSREKKERFSLILESASTNQTSMYLCASTIAGGNSYNEQFFGPGTRLTVL.

This chain uses TRBV5-8 with TRBJ1-6, with 8 bases aligning to TRBD1. With 3 bases clipped from V and 7 bases from J, the junction kept 3 bases outside the gene matches. This CDR3 is 14 amino acids long. Per germline, CDR1 SGHTS and CDR2 YDEGEE. The CDR3 region is CASSWGQENSPLHF. Here the CDR3 DNA reads TGTGCCAGCAGCTGGGGACAGGAAAATTCACCCCTCCACTTT.

CDR3 nucleotides: TGTGCCAGCAGCAGACTCTCCTACGAGCAGTACTTC. Residues: CASSRLSYEQYF. The chain links TRBV3-1 (or the pseudogene TRBV3-2) to TRBJ2-7; D is uncertain. The germline V gene encodes CDR1 LGHDT and CDR2 YNNKEL (reference sequence). V was trimmed by 5 bases and J by 0 bases, leaving 5 bases between them. The CDR3 covers 12 residues.

J is TRBJ2-7 and V is TRBV4-3; D may be TRBD2 (6 bases). This CDR3 region has 15 residues. Deletions cut 0 bases from V and 1 base from J, with 10 bases between. The germline V gene has CDR1 LGHNA and CDR2 YSLEER. The CDR3 here is CASSQDRAGSYEQYF. The CDR3 DNA sequence: TGCGCCAGCAGCCAAGACCGGGCGGGGTCCTACGAGCAGTACTTC.